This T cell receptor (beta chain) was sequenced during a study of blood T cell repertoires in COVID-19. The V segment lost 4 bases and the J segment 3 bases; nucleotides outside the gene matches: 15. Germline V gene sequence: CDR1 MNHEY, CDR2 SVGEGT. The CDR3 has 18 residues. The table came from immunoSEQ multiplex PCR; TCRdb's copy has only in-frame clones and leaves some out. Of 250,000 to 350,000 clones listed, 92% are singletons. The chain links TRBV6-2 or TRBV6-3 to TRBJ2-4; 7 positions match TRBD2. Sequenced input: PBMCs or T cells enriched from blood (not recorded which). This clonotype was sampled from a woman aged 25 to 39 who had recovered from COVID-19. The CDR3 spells CASSSVSRRESGKNIQYF. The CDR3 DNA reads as TGTGCCAGCAGTTCGGTCTCTAGGCGGGAGTCGGGCAAAAACATTCAGTACTTC.